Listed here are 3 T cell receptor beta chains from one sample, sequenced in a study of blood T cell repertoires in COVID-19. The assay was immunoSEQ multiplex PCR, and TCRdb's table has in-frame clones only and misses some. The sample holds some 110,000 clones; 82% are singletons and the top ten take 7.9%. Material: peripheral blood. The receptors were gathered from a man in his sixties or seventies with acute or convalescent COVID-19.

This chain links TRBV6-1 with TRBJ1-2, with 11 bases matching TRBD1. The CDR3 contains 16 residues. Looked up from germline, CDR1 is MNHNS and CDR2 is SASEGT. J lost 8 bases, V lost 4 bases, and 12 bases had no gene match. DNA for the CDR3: TGTGCCAGCAGTGCCTACCACGTCGGGACAGGGGGAGGCTACACCTTC. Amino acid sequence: CASSAYHVGTGGGYTF.

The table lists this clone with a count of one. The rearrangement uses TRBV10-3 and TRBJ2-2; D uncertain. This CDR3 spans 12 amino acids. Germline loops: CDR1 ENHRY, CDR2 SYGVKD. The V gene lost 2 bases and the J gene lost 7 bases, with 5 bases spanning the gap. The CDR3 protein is CAISEVSGELFF. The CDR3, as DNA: TGTGCCATCAGTGAGGTTAGCGGGGAGCTGTTTTTT.

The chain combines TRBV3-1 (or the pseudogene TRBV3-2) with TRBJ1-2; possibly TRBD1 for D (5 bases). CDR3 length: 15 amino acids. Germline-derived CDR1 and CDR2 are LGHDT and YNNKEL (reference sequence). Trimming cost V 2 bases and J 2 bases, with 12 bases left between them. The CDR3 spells CASSQQGGLNYGYTF. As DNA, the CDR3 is TGTGCCAGCAGCCAACAGGGCGGTTTAAACTATGGCTACACCTTC.